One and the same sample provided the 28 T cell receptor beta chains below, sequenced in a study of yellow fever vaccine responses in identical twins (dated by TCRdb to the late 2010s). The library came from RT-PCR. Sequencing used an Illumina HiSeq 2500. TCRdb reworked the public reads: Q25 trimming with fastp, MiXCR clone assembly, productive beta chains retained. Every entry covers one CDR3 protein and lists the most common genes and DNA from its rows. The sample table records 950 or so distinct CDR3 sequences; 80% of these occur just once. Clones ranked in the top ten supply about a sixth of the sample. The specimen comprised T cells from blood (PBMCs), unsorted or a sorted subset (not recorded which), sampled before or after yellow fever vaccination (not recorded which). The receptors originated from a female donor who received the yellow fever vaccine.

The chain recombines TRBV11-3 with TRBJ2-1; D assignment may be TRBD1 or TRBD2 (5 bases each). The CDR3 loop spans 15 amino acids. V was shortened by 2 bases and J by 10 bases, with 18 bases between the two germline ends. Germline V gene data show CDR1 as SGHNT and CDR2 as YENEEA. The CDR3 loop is CASSLHDSGTNEQFF. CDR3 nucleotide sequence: TGTGCCAGCAGCTTACATGACTCGGGGACCAACGAGCAGTTCTTC.

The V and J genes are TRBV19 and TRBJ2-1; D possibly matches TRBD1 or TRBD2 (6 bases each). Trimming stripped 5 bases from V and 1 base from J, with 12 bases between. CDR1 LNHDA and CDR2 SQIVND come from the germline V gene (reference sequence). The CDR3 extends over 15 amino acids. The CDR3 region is CASSFGGRSYNEQFF. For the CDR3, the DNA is TGTGCCAGTAGTTTTGGGGGGCGATCCTACAATGAGCAGTTCTTC.

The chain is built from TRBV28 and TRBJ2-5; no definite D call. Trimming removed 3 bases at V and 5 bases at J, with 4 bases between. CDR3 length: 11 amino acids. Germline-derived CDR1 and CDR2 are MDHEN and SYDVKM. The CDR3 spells CASSFRETQYF. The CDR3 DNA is TGTGCCAGCAGTTTCCGGGAGACCCAGTACTTC.

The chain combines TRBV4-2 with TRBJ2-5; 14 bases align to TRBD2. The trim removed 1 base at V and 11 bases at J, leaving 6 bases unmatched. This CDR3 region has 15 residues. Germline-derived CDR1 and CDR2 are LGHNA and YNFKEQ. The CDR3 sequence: CASSQAWGLAGEQYF. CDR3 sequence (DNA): TGTGCCAGCAGCCAAGCGTGGGGACTAGCGGGAGAGCAGTACTTC.

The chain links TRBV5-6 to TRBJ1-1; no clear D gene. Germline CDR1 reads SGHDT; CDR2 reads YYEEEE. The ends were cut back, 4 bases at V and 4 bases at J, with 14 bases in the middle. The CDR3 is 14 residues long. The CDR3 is CASSTSPGTTEAFF. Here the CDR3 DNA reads TGTGCCAGCAGCACGAGTCCGGGCACCACTGAAGCTTTCTTT.

The CDR3 bases are TGTGCCAGCAGCTCAGGGGACAGTCTCTATGGCTACACCTTC. As protein: CASSSGDSLYGYTF. The chain uses TRBV11-3 and TRBJ1-2, with 7 bases identical to TRBD1. Germline V gene data show CDR1 as SGHNT and CDR2 as YENEEA. Trimming removed 4 bases from V and 4 bases from J; junction bases left unmatched: 6. The length of the CDR3 is 14 residues.

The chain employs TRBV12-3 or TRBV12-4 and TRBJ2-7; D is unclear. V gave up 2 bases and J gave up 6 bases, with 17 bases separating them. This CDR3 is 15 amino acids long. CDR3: CASSLLPLPNGEQYV. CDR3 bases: TGTGCCAGCAGTTTATTACCCCTCCCAAATGGCGAGCAGTACGTC.

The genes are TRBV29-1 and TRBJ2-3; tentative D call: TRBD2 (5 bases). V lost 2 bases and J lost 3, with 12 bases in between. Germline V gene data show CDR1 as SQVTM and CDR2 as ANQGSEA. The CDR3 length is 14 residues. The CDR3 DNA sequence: TGCAGCGTTGAATCGGGGATAAGGACAGATACGCAGTATTTT. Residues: CSVESGIRTDTQYF.

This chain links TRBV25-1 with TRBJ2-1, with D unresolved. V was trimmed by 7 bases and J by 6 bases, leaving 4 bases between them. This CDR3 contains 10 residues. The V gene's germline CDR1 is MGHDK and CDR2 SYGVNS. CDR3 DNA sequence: TGTGCCAGCATGGGCAATGAGCAGTTCTTC. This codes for CASMGNEQFF.

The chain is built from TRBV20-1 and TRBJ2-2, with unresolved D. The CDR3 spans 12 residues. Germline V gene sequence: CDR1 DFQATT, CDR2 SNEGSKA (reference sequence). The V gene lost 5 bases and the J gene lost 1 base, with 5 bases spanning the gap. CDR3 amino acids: CSARQNTGELFF. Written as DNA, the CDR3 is TGCAGTGCTCGACAGAACACCGGGGAGCTGTTTTTT.

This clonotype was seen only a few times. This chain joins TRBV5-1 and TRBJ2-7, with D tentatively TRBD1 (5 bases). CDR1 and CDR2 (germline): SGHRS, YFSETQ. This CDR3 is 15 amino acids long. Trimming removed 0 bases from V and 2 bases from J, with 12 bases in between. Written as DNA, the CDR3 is TGCGCCAGCAGCTTGGTGTGGGGCCCTACCTACGAGCAGTACTTC. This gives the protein CASSLVWGPTYEQYF.

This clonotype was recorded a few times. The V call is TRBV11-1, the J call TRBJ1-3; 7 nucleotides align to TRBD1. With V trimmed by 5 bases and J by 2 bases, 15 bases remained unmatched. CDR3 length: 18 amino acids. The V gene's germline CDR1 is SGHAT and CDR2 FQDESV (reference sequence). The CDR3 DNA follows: TGTGCCAGCAGCCCCTCCGGGGTCCGGGACAGCACTGGAAACACCATATATTTT. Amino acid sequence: CASSPSGVRDSTGNTIYF.

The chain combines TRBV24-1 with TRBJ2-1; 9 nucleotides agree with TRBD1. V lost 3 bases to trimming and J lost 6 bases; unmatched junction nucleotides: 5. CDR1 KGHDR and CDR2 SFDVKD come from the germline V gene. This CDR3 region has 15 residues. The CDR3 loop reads CATSDRGQGFNEQFF. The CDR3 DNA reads TGTGCCACCAGTGATCGGGGACAGGGCTTCAATGAGCAGTTCTTC.

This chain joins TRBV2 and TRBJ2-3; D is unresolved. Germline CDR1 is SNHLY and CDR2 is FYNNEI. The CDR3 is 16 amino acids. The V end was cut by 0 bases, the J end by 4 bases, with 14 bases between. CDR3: CASSEARSRVPDTQYF. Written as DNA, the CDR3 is TGTGCCAGCAGTGAAGCGCGTAGTAGGGTTCCAGATACGCAGTATTTT. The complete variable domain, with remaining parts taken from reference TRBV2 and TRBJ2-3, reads EPEVTQTPSHQVTQMGQEVILRCVPISNHLYFYWYRQILGQKVEFLVSFYNNEISEKSEIFDDQFSVERPDGSNFTLKIRSTKLEDSAMYFCASSEARSRVPDTQYFGPGTRLTVL.

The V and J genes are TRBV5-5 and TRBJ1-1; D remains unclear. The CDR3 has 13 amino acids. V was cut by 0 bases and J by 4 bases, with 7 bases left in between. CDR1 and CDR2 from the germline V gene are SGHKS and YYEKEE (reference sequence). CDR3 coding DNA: TGTGCCAGCAGCTTGGAAGGGATCACTGAAGCTTTCTTT. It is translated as CASSLEGITEAFF.

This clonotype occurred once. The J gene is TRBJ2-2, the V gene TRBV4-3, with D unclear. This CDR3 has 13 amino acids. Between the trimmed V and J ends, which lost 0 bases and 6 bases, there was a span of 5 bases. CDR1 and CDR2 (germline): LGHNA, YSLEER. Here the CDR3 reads CASSQDPAGELFF. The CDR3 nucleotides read TGCGCCAGCAGCCAAGATCCCGCCGGGGAGCTGTTTTTT.

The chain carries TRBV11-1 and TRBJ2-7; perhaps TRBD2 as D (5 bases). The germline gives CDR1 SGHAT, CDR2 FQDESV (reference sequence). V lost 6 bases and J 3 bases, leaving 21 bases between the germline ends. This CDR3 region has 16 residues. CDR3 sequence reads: CASSRLDGVWFYEQYV. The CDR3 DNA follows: TGTGCCAGCAGTCGATTGGACGGGGTTTGGTTCTACGAGCAGTACGTC.

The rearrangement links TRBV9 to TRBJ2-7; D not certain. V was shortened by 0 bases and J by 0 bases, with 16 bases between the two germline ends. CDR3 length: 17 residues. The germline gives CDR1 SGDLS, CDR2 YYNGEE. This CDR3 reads CASSVGRGLEASYEQYF. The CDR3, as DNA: TGTGCCAGCAGCGTAGGGCGAGGTCTAGAAGCCTCCTACGAGCAGTACTTC.

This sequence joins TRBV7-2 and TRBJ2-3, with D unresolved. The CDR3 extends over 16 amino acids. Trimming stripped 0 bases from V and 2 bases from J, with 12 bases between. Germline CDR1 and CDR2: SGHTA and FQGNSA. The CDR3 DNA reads TGTGCCAGCAGCTTAGCGCACACTACCTACACAGATACGCAGTATTTT. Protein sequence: CASSLAHTTYTDTQYF.

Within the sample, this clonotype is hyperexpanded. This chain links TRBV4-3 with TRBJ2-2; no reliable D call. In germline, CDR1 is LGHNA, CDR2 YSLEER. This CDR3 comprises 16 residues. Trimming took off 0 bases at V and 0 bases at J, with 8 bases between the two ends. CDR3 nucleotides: TGCGCCAGCAGCCAAGATGCGGTGACGAACACCGGGGAGCTGTTTTTT. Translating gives CASSQDAVTNTGELFF.

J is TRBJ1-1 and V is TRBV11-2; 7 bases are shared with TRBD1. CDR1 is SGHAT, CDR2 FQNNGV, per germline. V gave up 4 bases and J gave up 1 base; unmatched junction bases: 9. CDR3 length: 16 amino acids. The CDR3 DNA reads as TGTGCCAGCAGCTACCTCGGACAGGACAAGAACACTGAAGCTTTCTTT. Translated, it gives CASSYLGQDKNTEAFF.

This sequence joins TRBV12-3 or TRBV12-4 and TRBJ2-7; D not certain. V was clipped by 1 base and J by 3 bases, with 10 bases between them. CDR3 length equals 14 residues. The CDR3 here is CASSLGHTIYEQYF. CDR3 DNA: TGTGCCAGCAGTTTAGGTCATACCATCTACGAGCAGTACTTC.

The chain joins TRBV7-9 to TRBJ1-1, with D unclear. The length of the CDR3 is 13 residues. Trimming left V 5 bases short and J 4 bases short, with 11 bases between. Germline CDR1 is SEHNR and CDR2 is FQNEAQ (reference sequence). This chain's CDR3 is CASSVKSATEAFF. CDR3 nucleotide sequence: TGTGCCAGCAGCGTAAAAAGTGCCACTGAAGCTTTCTTT.

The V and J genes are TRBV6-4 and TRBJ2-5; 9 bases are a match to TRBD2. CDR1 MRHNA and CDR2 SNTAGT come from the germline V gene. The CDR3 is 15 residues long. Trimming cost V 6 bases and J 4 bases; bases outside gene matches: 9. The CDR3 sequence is CASSDVKRGAETQYF. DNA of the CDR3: TGTGCCAGCAGCGACGTGAAGCGGGGGGCAGAGACCCAGTACTTC.

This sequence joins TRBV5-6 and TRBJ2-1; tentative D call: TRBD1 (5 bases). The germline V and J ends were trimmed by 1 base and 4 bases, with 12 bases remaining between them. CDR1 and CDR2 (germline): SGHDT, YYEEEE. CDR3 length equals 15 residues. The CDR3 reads CASSLRPTEYNEQFF. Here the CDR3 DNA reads TGTGCCAGCAGCTTGCGGCCGACAGAATACAATGAGCAGTTCTTC.

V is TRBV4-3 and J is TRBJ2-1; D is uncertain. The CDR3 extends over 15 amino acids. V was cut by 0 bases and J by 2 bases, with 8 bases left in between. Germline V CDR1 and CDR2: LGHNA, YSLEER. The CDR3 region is CASSQDALTYNEQFF. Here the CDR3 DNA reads TGCGCCAGCAGCCAAGATGCGCTAACCTACAATGAGCAGTTCTTC.

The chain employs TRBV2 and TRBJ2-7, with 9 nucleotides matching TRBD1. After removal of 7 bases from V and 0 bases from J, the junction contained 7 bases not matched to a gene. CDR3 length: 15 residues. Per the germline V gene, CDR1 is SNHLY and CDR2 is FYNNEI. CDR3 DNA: TGTGCCAGCAACGAGGGACAGGGAATCTCCTACGAGCAGTACGTC. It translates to CASNEGQGISYEQYV.

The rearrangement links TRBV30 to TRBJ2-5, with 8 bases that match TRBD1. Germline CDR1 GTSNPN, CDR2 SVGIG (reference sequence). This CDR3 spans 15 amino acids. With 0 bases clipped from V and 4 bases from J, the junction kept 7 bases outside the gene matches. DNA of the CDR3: TGTGCCTGGAGTGTGACCCCAGGGGGCGGAGAGACCCAGTACTTC. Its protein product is CAWSVTPGGGETQYF.